This T cell receptor (beta chain) comes out of a study of T-cell memory formation after mild COVID-19. TCRdb used MiXCR to reprocess the 5' RACE reads, holding one entry per CDR3 protein. The repertoire holds about 190,000 distinct CDR3 sequences, with around 19% as singletons. Study outcomes and limitations: Memory from before infection featured some responding clones, which suggests cross-reactive memory joined. Contracting CD4+ clones lay largely in CM and EM, with CD8+ ones residing in EMRA.

This clonotype was seen more than once but under ten times. Its matching antigen is unknown. CDR3 length: 13 residues. The V end was cut by 2 bases, the J end by 4 bases, with 8 bases between. The V gene's germline CDR1 is LGHNA and CDR2 YNFKEQ. The source is an adult woman who had mild COVID-19 (a few samples of this study predate the infection). Cell type and time point are not known. The V gene is TRBV4-2, the J gene TRBJ2-5; D gene ambiguous. Sequencing was done on a sample of PBMCs or a T cell subset sorted from them (not recorded which). CDR3 nucleotides: TGTGCCAGCAGCCAAATCCCGGGAGAGACCCAGTACTTC. Amino acids: CASSQIPGETQYF.